This TCR beta chain comes out of a study of OX40 agonist ivuxolimab in advanced cancers. In the study overall: Patients were infused with ivuxolimab every 2 weeks at 0.01 to 10 mg/kg. Partial responses were achieved by three patients, one with hepatocellular carcinoma and two with cutaneous melanoma.

There are 13 residues in the CDR3. The germline V gene encodes CDR1 SGHVS and CDR2 FQNEAQ. Trimming stripped 5 bases from V and 2 bases from J, with 10 bases between. TCRdb's table, derived via immunoSEQ multiplex PCR, lists solely in-frame clones and lacks some. Of around 94,000 clones in the sample, more than 90% were seen once. Source: CD4+ or CD8+ T cells sorted from blood, taken in a trial of the OX40 agonist ivuxolimab. The clonotype comes from an adult with an advanced solid tumor such as melanoma, head and neck, liver or kidney cancer. V is TRBV7-8 and J is TRBJ2-7, with a weak D call TRBD1 (6 bases). CDR3 coding DNA: TGTGCCAGCAGCCCCGACAGGACCTACGAGCAGTACTTC. Its protein product is CASSPDRTYEQYF.